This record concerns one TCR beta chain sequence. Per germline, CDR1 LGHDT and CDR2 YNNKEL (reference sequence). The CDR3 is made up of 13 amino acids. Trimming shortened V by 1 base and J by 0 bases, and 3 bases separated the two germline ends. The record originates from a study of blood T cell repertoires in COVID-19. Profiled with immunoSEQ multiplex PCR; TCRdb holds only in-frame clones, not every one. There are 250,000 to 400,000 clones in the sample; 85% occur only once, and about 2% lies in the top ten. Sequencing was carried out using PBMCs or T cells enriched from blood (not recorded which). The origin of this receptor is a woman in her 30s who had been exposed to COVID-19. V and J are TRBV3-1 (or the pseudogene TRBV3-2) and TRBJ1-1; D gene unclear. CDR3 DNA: TGTGCCAGCAGCCAAGTCTTGAACACTGAAGCTTTCTTT. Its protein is CASSQVLNTEAFF.